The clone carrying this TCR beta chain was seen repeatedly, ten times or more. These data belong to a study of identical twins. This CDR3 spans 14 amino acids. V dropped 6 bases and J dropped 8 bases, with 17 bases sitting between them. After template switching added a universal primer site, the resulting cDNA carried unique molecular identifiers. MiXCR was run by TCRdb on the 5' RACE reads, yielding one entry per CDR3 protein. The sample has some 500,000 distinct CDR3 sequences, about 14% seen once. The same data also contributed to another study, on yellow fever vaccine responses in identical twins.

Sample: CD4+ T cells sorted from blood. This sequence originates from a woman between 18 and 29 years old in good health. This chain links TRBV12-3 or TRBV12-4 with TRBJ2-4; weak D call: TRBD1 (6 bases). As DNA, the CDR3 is TGTGCCAGCAGAGAAACAGGGAGCGGACACATTCAGTACTTC. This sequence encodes CASRETGSGHIQYF.